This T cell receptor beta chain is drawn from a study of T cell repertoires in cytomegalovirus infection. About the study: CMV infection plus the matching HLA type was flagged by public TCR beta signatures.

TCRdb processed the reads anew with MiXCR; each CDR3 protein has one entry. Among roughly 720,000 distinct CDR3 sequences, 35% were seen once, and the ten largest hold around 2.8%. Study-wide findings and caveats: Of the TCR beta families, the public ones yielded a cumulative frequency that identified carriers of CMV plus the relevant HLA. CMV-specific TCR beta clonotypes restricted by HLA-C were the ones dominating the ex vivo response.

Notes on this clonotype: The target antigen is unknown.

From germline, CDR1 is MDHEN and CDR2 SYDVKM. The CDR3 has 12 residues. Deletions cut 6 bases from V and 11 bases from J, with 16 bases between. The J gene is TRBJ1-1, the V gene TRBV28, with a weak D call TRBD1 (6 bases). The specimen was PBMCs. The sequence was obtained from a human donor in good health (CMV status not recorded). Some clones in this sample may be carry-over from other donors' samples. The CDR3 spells CASSSKTGNAFF. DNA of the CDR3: TGTGCCAGCAGCTCGAAAACAGGGAACGCTTTCTTT.